A single T cell receptor (beta chain) is shown here with its context. The sample belongs to a study of blood T cell repertoires in COVID-19. Profiled with immunoSEQ multiplex PCR; TCRdb holds only in-frame clones, not every one. The sample carries 180,000 or so clones, 75% to 85% recorded once. This CDR3 has 14 amino acids. Germline assignment: CDR1 SGHTA and CDR2 FQGNSA. V shed 4 bases and J shed 5 bases, with 15 bases lying between them. Seattle patient enrollment occurred during active infection, with longitudinal follow-up thereafter. The chain has TRBV7-2 and TRBJ2-7, with D perhaps matching TRBD1 (6 bases). Sequencing was performed on peripheral blood. The sequence derives from a woman aged 40-49 years with COVID-19, enrolled during active disease. This CDR3 reads CASSYDYRVHEQYF. CDR3 DNA: TGTGCCAGCAGCTACGATTACAGGGTCCACGAGCAGTACTTC. The full variable domain, rest sourced from reference TRBV7-2 and TRBJ2-7, is GAGVSQSPSNKVTEKGKDVELRCDPISGHTALYWYRQSLGQGLEFLIYFQGNSAPDKSGLPSDRFSAERTGGSVSTLTIQRTQQEDSAVYLCASSYDYRVHEQYFGPGTRLTVT.